What follows are 21 T cell receptor beta chains derived from one specimen sequenced in a study of T cell repertoires in cytomegalovirus infection. TCRdb reprocessed the reads via MiXCR and lists one record per CDR3 protein. This table has 480,000 or so distinct CDR3 sequences, roughly 12% appearing once. Sequenced sample: PBMCs. The receptors here all came from a human donor in good health (CMV status not recorded). Some clones in this sample may be carry-over from other donors' samples.

There are many counts of this clonotype. The CDR3 DNA reads as TGTGCCAGCAGTTACGTATGGGAGGGGGAGACCCAGTACTTC. Amino acid sequence: CASSYVWEGETQYF. J is TRBJ2-5 and V is TRBV6-5; 7 bases align to TRBD2. The CDR3 covers 14 residues. The V segment lost 2 bases and the J segment 5 bases; nucleotides outside the gene matches: 5. The V gene's germline CDR1 is MNHEY and CDR2 SVGAGI.

This clonotype was detected ten times or more. The chain couples TRBV19 to TRBJ2-1; D ambiguous. The germline V gene encodes CDR1 LNHDA and CDR2 SQIVND (reference sequence). Trimming removed 2 bases from V and 4 bases from J, with 12 bases in between. This CDR3 spans 15 amino acids. Written as DNA, the CDR3 is TGTGCCAGTAGTATAAGAGACTTCCTGTACAATGAGCAGTTCTTC. The encoded protein is CASSIRDFLYNEQFF.

Ten or more counts support this clonotype. This chain joins TRBV7-2 and TRBJ1-5; 9 nucleotides match TRBD1. The CDR3 contains 16 residues. Losses at the gene ends were 0 bases for V and 2 bases for J; bases not matched to a gene: 2. Per germline, CDR1 SGHTA and CDR2 FQGNSA. CDR3 in amino acids: CASSLAGQGRNQPQHF. CDR3 DNA: TGTGCCAGCAGCTTAGCGGGACAGGGTCGCAATCAGCCCCAGCATTTT.

This clonotype turned up a few times. The chain employs TRBV20-1 and TRBJ2-1; 10 positions match TRBD2. Germline V gene lookup returns CDR1 DFQATT and CDR2 SNEGSKA (reference sequence). V shed 1 base, J shed 6 bases, and the junction held 12 bases outside the gene matches. CDR3 length: 17 amino acids. The CDR3: CSARGVSGGYPSNEQFF. The DNA for the CDR3 is TGCAGTGCTAGAGGGGTTAGCGGGGGGTACCCTTCCAATGAGCAGTTCTTC.

This clonotype has a count of ten or more. This rearrangement joins TRBV7-6 to TRBJ2-7; 9 bases map to TRBD2. Trimming at V came to 1 base and at J to 4 bases, leaving 14 bases not matched to a gene. The germline CDR1 and CDR2 sequences are SGHVS and FNYEAQ. The CDR3 sequence is 18 residues long. The CDR3 here is CASSLGGWAVAGEYEQYF. CDR3 DNA sequence: TGTGCCAGCAGCTTAGGGGGGTGGGCGGTAGCGGGAGAATACGAGCAGTACTTC.

This clonotype came up many times. CDR3 DNA sequence: TGTGCCAGCAGCTTAGGGGGGGTTGGTCAGCCCCAGCATTTT. Residues: CASSLGGVGQPQHF. J is TRBJ1-5 and V is TRBV7-9, with TRBD1 as a possible D gene (5 bases). Germline lookup yields CDR1 SEHNR and CDR2 FQNEAQ (reference sequence). CDR3 size: 14 residues. The V and J ends lost 1 base and 6 bases respectively, with 10 bases between them.

This clonotype has a count of ten or more. The chain carries TRBV19 and TRBJ2-1, with 12 positions matching TRBD2. CDR3 size: 14 residues. Germline loops: CDR1 LNHDA, CDR2 SQIVND (reference sequence). Trimming at V came to 8 bases and at J to 12 bases, leaving 11 bases not matched to a gene. The CDR3 protein is CASSTSGSVIGQFF. The CDR3 DNA is TGTGCCAGTTCGACTAGCGGGAGTGTTATAGGGCAGTTCTTC.

Ten or more counts support this clonotype. The chain recombines TRBV2 with TRBJ1-4; 9 nucleotides match TRBD1. The trim removed 6 bases at V and 5 bases at J, leaving 4 bases unmatched. Germline V gene sequence: CDR1 SNHLY, CDR2 FYNNEI. The CDR3 extends over 14 amino acids. The CDR3 loop reads CASSGQGTNEKLFF. The CDR3 bases are TGTGCCAGCAGCGGACAGGGGACCAATGAAAAACTGTTTTTT.

This clonotype was seen a few times. The chain uses TRBV29-1 and TRBJ2-2; maybe TRBD1 (6 bases). The V end was cut by 6 bases, the J end by 2 bases, with 13 bases between. In germline, CDR1 is SQVTM, CDR2 ANQGSEA. The CDR3 consists of 14 residues. CDR3 in DNA: TGCAGCGTCGCAGGGGTCCTCAACACCGGGGAGCTGTTTTTT. Protein sequence: CSVAGVLNTGELFF.

The genes are TRBV9 and TRBJ2-7, with unresolved D. From germline, CDR1 is SGDLS and CDR2 YYNGEE. The V gene lost 0 bases and the J gene lost 4 bases, with 8 bases spanning the gap. The CDR3 sequence is 13 residues long. The CDR3 reads CASSVVEGYEQYF. CDR3 sequence (DNA): TGTGCCAGCAGCGTAGTTGAAGGGTACGAGCAGTACTTC.

This clonotype was recorded at least ten times. The J gene is TRBJ2-2, the V gene TRBV28; 8 bases are a match to TRBD2. Per the germline V gene, CDR1 is MDHEN and CDR2 is SYDVKM. Trimming at V came to 6 bases and at J to 1 base, leaving 7 bases not matched to a gene. The CDR3 consists of 16 residues. The CDR3 spells CASRQLAEKNTGELFF. For the CDR3, the DNA is TGTGCCAGCAGGCAACTAGCGGAGAAGAACACCGGGGAGCTGTTTTTT. Supplemented by reference TRBV28 and TRBJ2-2, the full variable domain reads DVKVTQSSRYLVKRTGEKVFLECVQDMDHENMFWYRQDPGLGLRLIYFSYDVKMKEKGDIPEGYSVSREKKERFSLILESASTNQTSMYLCASRQLAEKNTGELFFGEGSRLTVL.

This clonotype has at least ten counts. This sequence joins TRBV7-6 and TRBJ2-7; 10 nucleotides align to TRBD1. Trimming cost V 2 bases and J 2 bases; bases outside gene matches: 3. This CDR3 spans 15 amino acids. Germline CDR1 is SGHVS and CDR2 is FNYEAQ. The DNA of the CDR3 is TGTGCCAGCAGCTTATTGGGACAGGGGACCTACGAGCAGTACTTC. Translating it yields CASSLLGQGTYEQYF.

The table lists this clonotype with many counts. The genes are TRBV7-9 and TRBJ1-2; D call uncertain. The CDR3 is made up of 12 amino acids. Germline loops: CDR1 SEHNR, CDR2 FQNEAQ (reference sequence). Between the trimmed V and J ends, which lost 6 bases and 4 bases, there was a span of 9 bases. CDR3 bases: TGTGCCAGCAGAGAGGCAGTCTATGGCTACACCTTC. Its protein product is CASREAVYGYTF.

This clonotype was counted ten times or more. The rearrangement joins TRBV20-1 to TRBJ2-6; the D is unclear. Germline V gives CDR1 DFQATT, CDR2 SNEGSKA (reference sequence). The CDR3 covers 14 residues. The V and J ends lost 6 bases and 0 bases respectively, with 9 bases between them. Here the CDR3 reads CSAVLSSGANVLTF. The CDR3, as DNA: TGCAGTGCGGTACTCAGCTCTGGGGCCAACGTCCTGACTTTC.

This clonotype has a count of ten or more. The chain uses TRBV5-5 and TRBJ2-1; no definite D call. Germline values: CDR1 SGHKS, CDR2 YYEKEE (reference sequence). The CDR3 is 14 amino acids. The V end lost 2 bases, the J end lost 3 bases, and 9 bases lay between the germline ends. The DNA for the CDR3 is TGTGCCAGCAGCTTCCCGTTGGGCTACAATGAGCAGTTCTTC. It is translated as CASSFPLGYNEQFF.

This clonotype came up many times. This sequence joins TRBV7-2 and TRBJ2-7; D might be TRBD2 (5 bases). This CDR3 comprises 14 residues. Germline CDR1 SGHTA, CDR2 FQGNSA. The V end lost 5 bases, the J end lost 3 bases, and 14 bases lay between the germline ends. As DNA, the CDR3 is TGTGCCAGCAGCCTCACGGGGAAGATCTACGAGCAGTACTTC. Translation: CASSLTGKIYEQYF.

The V call is TRBV20-1, the J call TRBJ2-2, with D tentatively TRBD2 (5 bases). Trimming cost V 6 bases and J 4 bases, with 15 bases left between them. Germline CDR1 DFQATT, CDR2 SNEGSKA (reference sequence). The CDR3 has 14 residues. Here the CDR3 DNA reads TGCAGTGCCCCACTTCCGGGATTCACCGGGGAGCTGTTTTTT. This sequence encodes CSAPLPGFTGELFF.

This clonotype was detected a few times. The rearrangement links TRBV2 to TRBJ1-5; no definite D call. Per germline, CDR1 SNHLY and CDR2 FYNNEI. This CDR3 comprises 16 residues. Trimming took off 0 bases at V and 1 base at J, with 10 bases between the two ends. The CDR3 reads CASSEALRQSNQPQHF. DNA for the CDR3: TGTGCCAGCAGTGAAGCTCTACGGCAGAGCAATCAGCCCCAGCATTTT.

In this sample, this clonotype turned up a few times. The chain is built from TRBV30 and TRBJ2-1; D might be TRBD1 or TRBD2, each matching 5 bases. Trimming left V 5 bases short and J 2 bases short, with 13 bases between. Germline lookup yields CDR1 GTSNPN and CDR2 SVGIG (reference sequence). The length of the CDR3 is 14 residues. The CDR3 spells CAWFPSGPYNEQFF. The CDR3 nucleotides read TGTGCCTGGTTCCCTTCGGGGCCCTACAATGAGCAGTTCTTC.

This clonotype was recorded at least ten times. The V gene is TRBV7-9, the J gene TRBJ2-3; 12 bases line up with TRBD2. Germline CDR1 SEHNR, CDR2 FQNEAQ (reference sequence). The trim removed 6 bases at V and 3 bases at J, leaving 7 bases unmatched. The CDR3 consists of 16 residues. CDR3 sequence reads: CASRPQTSGGTDTQYF. In DNA, the CDR3 is TGTGCCAGCAGACCTCAGACTAGCGGGGGAACAGATACGCAGTATTTT.

This clonotype was recorded at least ten times. This chain joins TRBV20-1 and TRBJ2-5; 10 bases line up with TRBD2. Germline-derived CDR1 and CDR2 are DFQATT and SNEGSKA (reference sequence). V lost 5 bases, J lost 1 base, and 7 bases stayed unmatched. The CDR3 is made up of 15 amino acids. CDR3 coding DNA: TGCAGTGCTTCCCCCGCTAGCGGGGGCCAAGAGACCCAGTACTTC. Encoded protein: CSASPASGGQETQYF.